The clone carrying this T cell receptor (beta chain) was recorded once. The antigen remains undetermined. An approximately 120-subject validation cohort, separate from the approximately 720-subject first cohort, supplied the donors. TCRdb's copy holds only in-frame clones and misses some; the assay was immunoSEQ multiplex PCR. This sample carries roughly 80,000 clones, approximately 90% of them seen once, and the ten largest clones take 2.1%. V was pared by 3 bases and J by 3 bases, with 6 bases of the junction left unmatched. The CDR3 spans 14 residues. The germline gives CDR1 SGHDT, CDR2 YYEEEE. This sample was taken from a study of cytomegalovirus exposure and HLA in healthy donors. Study-level findings and limits: The classifier was said to identify cytomegalovirus status with high specificity and sensitivity. In vitro confirmation showed a few CMV-associated chains to be CMV antigen specific.

This sequence was found in a man aged 25 to 40 in good health and CMV-seronegative. J is TRBJ2-7 and V is TRBV5-6; the match to TRBD1 covers 7 bases. The sample was PBMCs. Here the CDR3 DNA reads TGTGCCAGCAGCTGGGGGCCAGGGGGCTACGAGCAGTACTTC. Its translation: CASSWGPGGYEQYF.